A single sample gave rise to the 16 T cell receptor beta chains below, sequenced in a study of cytomegalovirus exposure and HLA in healthy donors. It was with 60 Vbeta and 13 Jbeta primers that the PCR ran. The method was immunoSEQ multiplex PCR; TCRdb's version includes in-frame clones alone and lacks a portion of them. The sample table includes 100,000 to 150,000 clones. The specimen sequenced was PBMCs. The receptors stem from a man aged 40-50 years in good health and CMV-seronegative.

J is TRBJ2-5 and V is TRBV7-9; tentatively, D is TRBD1 (5 bases). Trimming took off 5 bases at V and 3 bases at J, with 19 bases between the two ends. CDR3 length: 16 residues. CDR1 and CDR2 from the germline V gene are SEHNR and FQNEAQ (reference sequence). DNA of the CDR3: TGTGCCAGCAGCAGATCAGGGTTTGACGAAAAAGAGACCCAGTACTTC. Encoded protein: CASSRSGFDEKETQYF.

The genes are TRBV7-8 and TRBJ2-1; 16 nucleotides line up with TRBD2. The CDR3 is 20 residues long. Germline lookup yields CDR1 SGHVS and CDR2 FQNEAQ. V gave up 5 bases and J gave up 8 bases; unmatched junction bases: 18. The DNA for the CDR3 is TGTGCCAGCAGCACCCCCGGGACTAGCGGGAGGGCCTTAGATATCCATGAGCAGTTCTTC. Translated, it gives CASSTPGTSGRALDIHEQFF.

The CDR3 DNA is TGTGCCAGCAGCTTAATGCTAGCGGGAGGCTACGAGCAGTACTTC. Translated, it gives CASSLMLAGGYEQYF. The chain carries TRBV7-2 and TRBJ2-7; 11 bases align to TRBD2. The CDR3 has 15 amino acids. V shed 2 bases and J 3 bases; nucleotides not matched to a gene: 3. The V gene's germline CDR1 is SGHTA and CDR2 FQGNSA.

The V gene is TRBV6-5, the J gene TRBJ2-7, with 10 bases that match TRBD1. This CDR3 has 16 amino acids. Losses at the gene ends were 4 bases for V and 1 base for J; bases not matched to a gene: 7. CDR1 is MNHEY and CDR2 is SVGAGI in the germline V gene. The CDR3 region is CASSSDRGLISYEQYF. CDR3 bases: TGTGCCAGCAGTTCCGACAGGGGGCTAATATCCTACGAGCAGTACTTC.

The chain uses TRBV7-9 and TRBJ2-5, with TRBD2 as a possible D gene (6 bases). The V end lost 5 bases, the J end lost 7 bases, and 20 bases lay between the germline ends. Per the germline V gene, CDR1 is SEHNR and CDR2 is FQNEAQ (reference sequence). The CDR3 loop spans 15 amino acids. CDR3 in DNA: TGTGCCAGCAGCACCTCCGGGACTTTTACCGGGACCCAGTACTTC. It yields the protein CASSTSGTFTGTQYF.

V is TRBV19 and J is TRBJ2-1, with D perhaps matching TRBD2 (5 bases). Germline values: CDR1 LNHDA, CDR2 SQIVND (reference sequence). The CDR3 sequence is 14 residues long. Between the trimmed V and J ends, which lost 9 bases and 9 bases, there was a span of 21 bases. The chain's CDR3 is CASRPGTLTGEQFF. CDR3 nucleotides: TGTGCCAGCCGCCCGGGAACCCTGACGGGTGAGCAGTTCTTC.

V usage is TRBV27 and J usage is TRBJ2-7; 8 positions agree with TRBD2. The length of the CDR3 is 15 residues. Losses at the gene ends were 6 bases for V and 4 bases for J; bases not matched to a gene: 11. The germline CDR1 and CDR2 sequences are MNHEY and SMNVEV (reference sequence). The chain's CDR3 is CASRIAGSEGYEQYF. The CDR3 region has the DNA TGTGCCAGCAGGATAGCGGGGAGTGAGGGTTACGAGCAGTACTTC.

The chain links TRBV7-6 to TRBJ2-1, with 7 bases aligning to TRBD2. This CDR3 has 14 amino acids. With V trimmed by 5 bases and J by 8 bases, 9 bases remained unmatched. Germline V gives CDR1 SGHVS, CDR2 FNYEAQ. CDR3: CASSPSGFDYEQFF. The CDR3 region has the DNA TGTGCCAGCAGCCCTAGCGGATTTGACTATGAGCAGTTCTTC.

The V and J genes are TRBV6-1 and TRBJ1-4; tentatively, D is TRBD1 (5 bases). CDR1 is MNHNS and CDR2 is SASEGT in the germline V gene. Deletions cut 1 base from V and 0 bases from J, with 21 bases between. CDR3 length: 20 amino acids. Written as DNA, the CDR3 is TGTGCCAGCAGTGAAGTACCAGGGCAAGTCGTATTACCAACTAATGAAAAACTGTTTTTT. It is translated as CASSEVPGQVVLPTNEKLFF.

This chain uses TRBV6-5 with TRBJ1-2, with a possible D match to TRBD1 (5 bases). The germline V and J ends were trimmed by 3 bases and 4 bases, with 15 bases remaining between them. CDR3 length: 15 amino acids. Germline V gene sequence: CDR1 MNHEY, CDR2 SVGAGI. The CDR3 protein is CASSYLAGSSYGYTF. The CDR3 nucleotides read TGTGCCAGCAGTTATCTTGCAGGGTCAAGCTATGGCTACACCTTC.

The V and J genes are TRBV2 and TRBJ2-1; 9 positions match TRBD2. CDR3 length equals 15 residues. The germline V gene encodes CDR1 SNHLY and CDR2 FYNNEI. J gave up 1 base and V 3 bases, and 1 base lay outside the gene matches. CDR3 residues: CASSEGLASYNEQFF. For the CDR3, the DNA is TGTGCCAGCAGTGAGGGACTAGCTTCCTACAATGAGCAGTTCTTC. The complete variable domain, with remaining parts taken from reference TRBV2 and TRBJ2-1, reads EPEVTQTPSHQVTQMGQEVILRCVPISNHLYFYWYRQILGQKVEFLVSFYNNEISEKSEIFDDQFSVERPDGSNFTLKIRSTKLEDSAMYFCASSEGLASYNEQFFGPGTRLTVL.

The chain uses TRBV5-1 and TRBJ1-2; D is ambiguous. The CDR3 is 15 amino acids. V was shortened by 0 bases and J by 0 bases, with 9 bases between the two germline ends. Germline lookup yields CDR1 SGHRS and CDR2 YFSETQ. CDR3 DNA: TGCGCCAGCAGCTTGGGAGGAGAAACTAACTATGGCTACACCTTC. Protein: CASSLGGETNYGYTF.

The chain is built from TRBV11-3 and TRBJ2-1; 11 bases fit TRBD2. The CDR3 runs to 19 residues. The J segment lost 0 bases and the V segment lost 5 bases, leaving 12 bases of the junction unmatched. Germline V gene data show CDR1 as SGHNT and CDR2 as YENEEA. In nucleotides, the CDR3 is TGTGCCAGCAGCCCTGGACTAGCGGGCCTATATAGCTCCTACAATGAGCAGTTCTTC. Its protein product is CASSPGLAGLYSSYNEQFF.

The chain links TRBV27 to TRBJ1-5; 7 positions agree with TRBD1. V dropped 5 bases and J dropped 6; count of bases not matched to a gene: 7. CDR3 length: 14 residues. CDR1 is MNHEY, CDR2 SMNVEV, per germline (reference sequence). The chain's CDR3 is CASSTTGLGQPQHF. In nucleotides, the CDR3 is TGTGCCAGCAGTACGACAGGGTTGGGTCAGCCCCAGCATTTT.

The chain links TRBV19 to TRBJ1-3; D unresolved. V lost 6 bases and J lost 4, with 10 bases in between. The CDR3 is made up of 13 amino acids. Germline V gene sequence: CDR1 LNHDA, CDR2 SQIVND (reference sequence). DNA for the CDR3: TGTGCCAGTAGGAAGCCCGGGGGAAACACCATATATTTT. Its translation: CASRKPGGNTIYF.

The genes are TRBV11-3 and TRBJ2-5, with D maybe TRBD1 (5 bases). TRBJ2-7 matches the DNA end more closely, so the J call is doubtful. Germline CDR1 SGHNT, CDR2 YENEEA. The CDR3 consists of 12 residues. The CDR3 DNA sequence: TGTGCCAGCAGCTTAAGGGGAAACGAGCAGTACTTC. Its protein is CASSLRGNEQYF.